This T cell receptor (beta chain) came from a study of blood T cell repertoires in COVID-19. TCRdb's copy holds only in-frame clones and misses some; the assay was immunoSEQ multiplex PCR. The sample records some 270,000 clones, 85% being singletons. This clone was found once. This CDR3 is 17 amino acids long. V dropped 1 base and J dropped 0; count of bases not matched to a gene: 4. Germline values: CDR1 SEHNR, CDR2 FQNEAQ (reference sequence). The origin of this receptor is a woman between 45 and 60 years old with acute COVID-19. Sequencing input: PBMCs or T cells enriched from blood (not recorded which). The chain combines TRBV7-9 with TRBJ2-2; 8 bases match TRBD1. The CDR3 DNA reads as TGTGCCAGCAGCTTAGTGGACAGGGCAGCGAACACCGGGGAGCTGTTTTTT. Protein product: CASSLVDRAANTGELFF.